The present T cell receptor beta chain was sequenced within a study of T-cell reconstitution after alpha-beta-depleted transplantation in children. Construction of the TCRbeta library involved unique molecular identifiers. TCRdb re-derived calls from the PCR reads in MiXCR, one entry per CDR3 protein. Of hundreds of thousands of distinct CDR3 sequences in the sample, approximately 15% were seen once. Germline V CDR1 and CDR2: SGHTA, FQGNSA. The CDR3 totals 15 residues. V lost 5 bases and J lost 0; bases outside the gene matches: 4. This sample comprised PBMCs from the stem cell graft donor, obtained from the stem cell graft. The receptor comes from a human donor who donated a stem cell graft to a child with acute myeloid leukemia. The rearrangement uses TRBV7-2 and TRBJ1-5; 7 nucleotides agree with TRBD1. Written as DNA, the CDR3 is TGTGCCAGCAGCCAGGGGGGGAATAGCAATCAGCCCCAGCATTTT. It codes for CASSQGGNSNQPQHF.